One sample yielded the 22 T cell receptor beta chains listed below, sequenced in a study of patients and donors after allogeneic stem cell transplantation. Via MiXCR, TCRdb re-called the RT-PCR reads, giving one row per CDR3 protein. The table lists roughly 940,000 distinct CDR3 sequences, over 15% of them singletons, with approximately 5.9% in the top ten. Sequencing was done on a sample of blood, either unsorted or a sorted T cell fraction (not recorded which). The receptors stem from a human donor who was either an allogeneic HSCT recipient or a stem cell or donor lymphocyte infusion donor (not recorded which). It is not recorded whose cells these are; they may come from a transplant donor.

Only a few counts were recorded for this clonotype. The rearrangement links TRBV24-1 to TRBJ1-2, with 8 nucleotides matching TRBD1. The CDR3 has 13 residues. Trimming cost V 4 bases and J 5 bases; bases outside gene matches: 2. Germline CDR1 KGHDR, CDR2 SFDVKD. The CDR3 spells CATSDRTGYGYTF. CDR3 sequence (DNA): TGTGCCACCAGTGACCGGACAGGGTATGGCTACACCTTC.

The rearrangement uses TRBV5-1 and TRBJ2-7; the D gene is possibly TRBD1 (6 bases). With 4 bases removed from V and 9 bases from J, the gap between germline ends came to 17 bases. CDR3 size: 13 residues. Germline CDR1 reads SGHRS; CDR2 reads YFSETQ. CDR3 nucleotide sequence: TGCGCCAGCAGCACCGGACAGTCAAACGTGCAGTACTTC. Residues: CASSTGQSNVQYF.

CDR3 amino acids: CSARWDSGSGELFF. CDR3 bases: TGCAGTGCCAGATGGGACAGTGGCTCCGGGGAGCTGTTTTTT. This chain links TRBV20-1 with TRBJ2-2; 7 nucleotides match TRBD1. After removal of 6 bases from V and 6 bases from J, the junction contained 10 bases not matched to a gene. There are 14 residues in the CDR3. Germline CDR1 is DFQATT and CDR2 is SNEGSKA (reference sequence).

This clonotype was detected many times. The V gene is TRBV12-3 or TRBV12-4, the J gene TRBJ2-1; 11 bases match TRBD2. Trimming at V came to 11 bases and at J to 3 bases, leaving 3 bases not matched to a gene. The CDR3 is made up of 13 amino acids. In DNA form, the CDR3 reads TGTGCCGGAGGGACTAGCGGCTACAATGAGCAGTTCTTC. It yields the protein CAGGTSGYNEQFF.

V is TRBV2 and J is TRBJ2-7, with 9 bases matching TRBD1. The CDR3 totals 15 residues. Germline CDR1 SNHLY, CDR2 FYNNEI. J gave up 3 bases and V 7 bases, and 10 bases lay outside the gene matches. The chain's CDR3 is CASTDGPGQGYEQYF. The CDR3 coding sequence is TGTGCCAGCACTGATGGACCGGGACAGGGCTACGAGCAGTACTTC.

The rearrangement uses TRBV18 and TRBJ1-1; D unresolved. The CDR3 covers 15 residues. Per germline, CDR1 KGHSH and CDR2 LQKENI. The V end lost 0 bases, the J end lost 1 base, and 9 bases lay between the germline ends. CDR3 residues: CASSPPTKQNTEAFF. The DNA of the CDR3 is TGTGCCAGCTCACCACCAACCAAACAGAACACTGAAGCTTTCTTT.

The chain joins TRBV7-2 to TRBJ2-4; TRBD1 matches 9 bases. The CDR3 loop spans 16 amino acids. V lost 5 bases and J lost 8; bases outside the gene matches: 13. Germline assignment: CDR1 SGHTA and CDR2 FQGNSA. CDR3 protein: CASSPQGDRAGDIQYF. DNA of the CDR3: TGTGCCAGCAGCCCTCAAGGGGACAGGGCCGGGGACATTCAGTACTTC.

Many counts were recorded for this clonotype. A read error may account for a junction end that differs from germline. The CDR3 here is CASSLYSTYEQYF. The CDR3 DNA reads TGTGCCAGCAGCTTATACAGCACCTACGAGCAGTACTTC. The chain is built from TRBV5-1 and TRBJ2-7, with D unclear. The CDR3 is 13 amino acids. Looked up from germline, CDR1 is SGHRS and CDR2 is YFSETQ.

The chain recombines TRBV5-6 with TRBJ2-2; no firm D call. V gave up 3 bases and J gave up 2 bases, with 17 bases separating them. Germline V lookup: CDR1 SGHDT, CDR2 YYEEEE. This CDR3 spans 17 amino acids. The CDR3 coding sequence is TGTGCCAGCAGCTCCATCCGGTTGCGCGTTAACACCGGGGAGCTGTTTTTT. It encodes CASSSIRLRVNTGELFF.

This clonotype came up a few times. The chain combines TRBV7-8 with TRBJ2-3, with 13 bases fitting TRBD2. The CDR3 runs to 18 residues. Germline trimming cut 0 bases from V and 3 bases from J; bases unmatched to any gene: 6. Germline-derived CDR1 and CDR2 are SGHVS and FQNEAQ. The CDR3 spells CASSLAGELAGGTDTQYF. The CDR3 DNA reads as TGTGCCAGCAGCTTAGCGGGGGAACTAGCGGGAGGGACAGATACGCAGTATTTT.

This clonotype has ten or more counts. V is TRBV5-1 and J is TRBJ2-1; the D is unclear. Trimming took 4 bases from V and 9 from J, leaving 11 bases between them. The CDR3 has 12 residues. Germline-derived CDR1 and CDR2 are SGHRS and YFSETQ. For the CDR3, the DNA is TGCGCCAGCAGCACCTCCGGGTCTGAGCAGTTCTTC. Its protein product is CASSTSGSEQFF. The whole variable domain, remainder taken from reference TRBV5-1 and TRBJ2-1, is KAGVTQTPRYLIKTRGQQVTLSCSPISGHRSVSWYQQTPGQGLQFLFEYFSETQRNKGNFPGRFSGRQFSNSRSEMNVSTLELGDSALYLCASSTSGSEQFFGPGTRLTVL.

The gene calls are TRBV5-1 and TRBJ2-1; D is undetermined. The germline gives CDR1 SGHRS, CDR2 YFSETQ. V lost 4 bases, J lost 0 bases, and 11 bases lay in between. This CDR3 spans 15 amino acids. CDR3 in amino acids: CASSDNGYSYNEQFF. Here the CDR3 DNA reads TGCGCCAGCAGCGACAACGGTTACTCCTACAATGAGCAGTTCTTC.

This clonotype showed up many times. J is TRBJ1-3 and V is TRBV12-3 or TRBV12-4; D perhaps matches TRBD1 (5 bases). The CDR3 loop spans 15 amino acids. The V end was cut by 5 bases, the J end by 0 bases, with 11 bases between. Here the CDR3 DNA reads TGTGCCAGCAGTCGGGGCGTGGACTCTGGAAACACCATATATTTT. This codes for CASSRGVDSGNTIYF.

The sample holds many counts of this clonotype. The rearrangement uses TRBV12-3 or TRBV12-4 and TRBJ2-7, with 13 positions matching TRBD2. The CDR3 is 15 amino acids. V lost 5 bases, J lost 2 bases, and 3 bases stayed unmatched. CDR3 in amino acids: CASSHGLAGAYEQYF. The CDR3 DNA reads as TGTGCCAGCAGTCATGGACTAGCGGGAGCCTACGAGCAGTACTTC.

In its sample, this clonotype was seen a few times. V usage is TRBV9 and J usage is TRBJ2-5; 11 positions match TRBD2. With V trimmed by 4 bases and J by 5 bases, 7 bases remained unmatched. The length of the CDR3 is 15 residues. Germline CDR1 SGDLS, CDR2 YYNGEE. DNA of the CDR3: TGTGCCAGCAGCATTAGCGGGGGGGCCGCCGAGACCCAGTACTTC. Translated: CASSISGGAAETQYF.

This clonotype has ten or more counts. The V gene is TRBV6-1, the J gene TRBJ2-5; D may be TRBD2 (5 bases). Germline values: CDR1 MNHNS, CDR2 SASEGT. Trimming shortened V by 7 bases and J by 5 bases, and 8 bases separated the two germline ends. This CDR3 spans 11 amino acids. In DNA form, the CDR3 reads TGTGCCAGCAAACTAGGGGAGACCCAGTACTTC. Encoded protein: CASKLGETQYF.

The chain employs TRBV28 and TRBJ2-7, with 8 bases that match TRBD2. Trimming removed 6 bases from V and 0 bases from J; junction bases left unmatched: 4. The CDR3 contains 14 residues. The germline V gene has CDR1 MDHEN and CDR2 SYDVKM. DNA for the CDR3: TGTGCCAGCAGGAGCGGGAGTGTCTCCTACGAGCAGTACTTC. This translates into CASRSGSVSYEQYF.

The CDR3 reads CSARGGKDFTDTQYF. The CDR3, as DNA: TGCAGTGCTAGAGGCGGGAAGGATTTCACAGATACGCAGTATTTT. The chain carries TRBV20-1 and TRBJ2-3; tentatively, D is TRBD2 (6 bases). The CDR3 runs 15 residues. V lost 1 base, J lost 2 bases, and 13 bases lay in between. The germline CDR1 and CDR2 sequences are DFQATT and SNEGSKA (reference sequence).

This chain uses TRBV18 with TRBJ1-5; unclear D gene. This CDR3 is built from 14 residues. The germline gives CDR1 KGHSH, CDR2 LQKENI. V gave up 2 bases and J gave up 5 bases, with 10 bases separating them. The CDR3 bases are TGTGCCAGCTCACCAACGGCAGGATATCAGCCCCAGCATTTT. Its protein product is CASSPTAGYQPQHF. Full variable domain (missing parts from reference TRBV18 and TRBJ1-5): NAGVMQNPRHLVRRRGQEARLRCSPMKGHSHVYWYRQLPEEGLKFMVYLQKENIIDESGMPKERFSAEFPKEGPSILRIQQVVRGDSAAYFCASSPTAGYQPQHFGDGTRLSIL.

This clonotype has just a few counts. The genes are TRBV11-2 and TRBJ2-1, with D possibly matching TRBD2 (6 bases). The CDR3 loop spans 14 amino acids. With 1 base removed from V and 4 bases from J, the gap between germline ends came to 8 bases. Germline V gene lookup returns CDR1 SGHAT and CDR2 FQNNGV. The CDR3 loop reads CASSLGSGYNEQFF. As DNA, the CDR3 is TGTGCCAGCAGCTTAGGGAGCGGGTACAATGAGCAGTTCTTC.

The CDR3 DNA reads as TGCAGTGCTAGAGATCAAGGCTATGGGGGGTACACAGATACGCAGTATTTT. This encodes CSARDQGYGGYTDTQYF. The chain joins TRBV20-1 to TRBJ2-3, with D maybe TRBD2 (6 bases). Trimming stripped 0 bases from V and 2 bases from J, with 18 bases between. This CDR3 region has 17 residues. Per germline, CDR1 DFQATT and CDR2 SNEGSKA (reference sequence).

This clonotype has just a few counts. CDR3 sequence reads: CASSLQGRAEETQYF. CDR3 coding DNA: TGCGCCAGCAGCTTGCAGGGGAGGGCGGAAGAGACCCAGTACTTC. The rearrangement links TRBV5-1 to TRBJ2-5; D might be TRBD2 (7 bases). Germline lookup yields CDR1 SGHRS and CDR2 YFSETQ. Trimming took off 1 base at V and 3 bases at J, with 13 bases between the two ends. This CDR3 comprises 15 residues.